This T cell receptor beta chain appears in the sequencing data of a study of OX40 agonist ivuxolimab in advanced cancers. Background on the study: In this trial design, patients received ivuxolimab intravenously at 0.01 to 10 mg/kg every 2 weeks. Study-wide results and caveats: Certain nonresponders additionally had low normalized T-cell clonal expansion.

The assay was immunoSEQ multiplex PCR, and TCRdb's table has in-frame clones only and misses some. The data hold some 91,000 clones, with about 89% observed a single time. On this clone: Its target is unknown.

This clonotype was obtained from an adult with an advanced solid tumor such as melanoma, head and neck, liver or kidney cancer. The sequenced sample was CD4+ or CD8+ T cells sorted from blood, obtained in a trial of the OX40 agonist ivuxolimab.

As DNA, the CDR3 is TGTGCCAGTAGTAGGGACAGGGATGGCTACACCTTC. Translation gives CASSRDRDGYTF. The genes are TRBV19 and TRBJ1-2; 9 bases are shared with TRBD1. Unmatched junction bases numbered 0, after V lost 4 bases and J lost 6 bases. The CDR3 spans 12 residues. CDR1 is LNHDA, CDR2 SQIVND, per germline (reference sequence). The variable domain in full, with the rest retrieved from reference TRBV19 and TRBJ1-2, is DGGITQSPKYLFRKEGQNVTLSCEQNLNHDAMYWYRQDPGQGLRLIYYSQIVNDFQKGDIAEGYSVSREKKESFPLTVTSAQKNPTAFYLCASSRDRDGYTFGSGTRLTVV.